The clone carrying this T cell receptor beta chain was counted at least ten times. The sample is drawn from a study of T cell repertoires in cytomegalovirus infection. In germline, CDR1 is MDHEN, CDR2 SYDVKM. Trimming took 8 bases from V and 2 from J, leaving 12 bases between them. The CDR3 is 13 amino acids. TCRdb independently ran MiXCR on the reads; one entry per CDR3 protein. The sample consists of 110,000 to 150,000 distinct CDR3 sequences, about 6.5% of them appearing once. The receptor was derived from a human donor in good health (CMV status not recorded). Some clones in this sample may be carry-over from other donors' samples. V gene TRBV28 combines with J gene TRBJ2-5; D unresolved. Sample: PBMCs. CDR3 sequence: CASSPTEQETQYF. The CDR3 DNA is TGTGCCAGCTCACCAACAGAGCAAGAGACCCAGTACTTC.